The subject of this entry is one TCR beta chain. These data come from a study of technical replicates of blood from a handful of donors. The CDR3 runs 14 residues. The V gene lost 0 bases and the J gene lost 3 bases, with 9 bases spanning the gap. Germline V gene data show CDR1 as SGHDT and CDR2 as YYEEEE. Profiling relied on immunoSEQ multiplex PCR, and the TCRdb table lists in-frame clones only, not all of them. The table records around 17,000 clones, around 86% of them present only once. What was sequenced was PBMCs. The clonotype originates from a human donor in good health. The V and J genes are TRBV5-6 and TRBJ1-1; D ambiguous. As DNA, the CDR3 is TGTGCCAGCAGCTTGGAGCCCCTCTACACTGAAGCTTTCTTT. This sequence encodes CASSLEPLYTEAFF.